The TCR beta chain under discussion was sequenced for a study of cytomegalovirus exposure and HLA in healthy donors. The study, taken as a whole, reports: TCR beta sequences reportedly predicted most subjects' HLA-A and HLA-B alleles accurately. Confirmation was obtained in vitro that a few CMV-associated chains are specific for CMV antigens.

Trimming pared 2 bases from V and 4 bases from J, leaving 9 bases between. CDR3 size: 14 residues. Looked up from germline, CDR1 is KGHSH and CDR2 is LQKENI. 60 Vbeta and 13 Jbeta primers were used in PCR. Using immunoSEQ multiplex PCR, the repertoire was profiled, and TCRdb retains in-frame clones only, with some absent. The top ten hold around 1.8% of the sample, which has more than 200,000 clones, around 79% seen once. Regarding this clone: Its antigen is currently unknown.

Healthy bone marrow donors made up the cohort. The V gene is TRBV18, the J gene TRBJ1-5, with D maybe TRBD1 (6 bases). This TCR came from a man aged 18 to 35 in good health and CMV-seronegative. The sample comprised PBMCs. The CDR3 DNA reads TGTGCCAGCTCACCAAACAGGGTGAATCAGCCCCAGCATTTT. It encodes CASSPNRVNQPQHF.